This T cell receptor beta chain is drawn from a study of immune characterization of retroperitoneal liposarcoma. The CDR3 is 13 amino acids. The germline V gene encodes CDR1 MNHNS and CDR2 SASEGT. V shed 3 bases and J shed 3 bases, with 5 bases lying between them. This clonotype qualifies as medium-sized. TCRdb re-called the PCR reads through MiXCR, storing one row per CDR3 protein. The data show 9,900 or so distinct CDR3 sequences, with around 30% seen just once and around 8.2% held by the top ten. This chain links TRBV6-1 with TRBJ2-2; a possible D gene is TRBD1 (5 bases). Sequencing was performed on tumor tissue. The sequence derives from a male donor with retroperitoneal liposarcoma. The DNA of the CDR3 is TGTGCCAGCAGTGACAGGGACACCGGGGAGCTGTTTTTT. Translating it yields CASSDRDTGELFF.